The sequence of this T cell receptor beta chain was determined in a study of beta chain features in type 1 diabetes (dated by TCRdb to the late 2010s). With respect to the entire study: Patients and healthy donors did not differ in mean age, gender distribution, total cell number or subset yield. Across all samples, approximately 100 million sorted cells were examined, and cell number per subset correlated strongly with RNA yield. In the study, recently diagnosed type 1 diabetes patients and matched healthy donors were compared on the TCRB repertoires of their sorted circulating CD4+ T cell subsets. Regulatory and stem cell-like memory subsets were isolated from only 8 patients and roughly eight healthy donors, whereas naive and central memory subsets came from all 30 or so donors. Results the study describes overall, beyond this receptor: A moderate but significant shortening of TCRB CDR3 length was observed in type 1 diabetes patients in all four CD4+ subsets. Naive, central memory and regulatory TCRB repertoires appeared to be more similar among patients than among healthy donors. PCR may preferentially amplify shorter templates, but because patient and control samples were amplified and corrected together, any resulting skew would affect both groups equally. At VDJ recombination sites, patients with type 1 diabetes made fewer insertions and deleted more nucleotides, a pattern implying thymic rearrangement abnormalities. HLA sub-analyses involved small numbers of individuals, so any influence of HLA type on TCRB rearrangement remained unresolved. Sequencing cDNA rather than genomic DNA could over-represent highly expressing activated cells, although activation and CD3 levels did not differ between groups.

The High Capacity cDNA Reverse Transcription Kit was used to reverse transcribe all of the isolated RNA, meaning that expressed TCRB transcripts were what got sequenced. Deep immunoSEQ sequencing was performed on naive, central memory and regulatory T cell samples, with an average of roughly 3.3 million total reads per sample. Sorted cells were lysed in RLT buffer, and RNA was extracted using DNase-treated RNeasy Micro or Mini kits according to cell number. Each cell subset was processed on its own to prevent cross-contamination, while patient and healthy donor samples were processed together. TCRB sequences were amplified from cDNA with the immunoSEQ multiplex PCR, producing 87-bp fragments spanning the CDR3 region. Amplicons were sequenced on the Illumina HiSeq platform. Per the source publication's procedure: PCR bias was corrected computationally using synthetic template baselines, and reads within Hamming distance 2 were collapsed, with unmergeable singletons discarded. Reads were aligned to IMGT to assign V, D and J genes, CDR3 length, and insertions or deletions at six rearrangement sites. Within each subset, clonotype counts were normalized to sorted cell number, and only after that were true diversity and Gini coefficients computed with the tcR R package. Repertoire sharing was quantified using the overlap coefficient calculated on TCRB nucleotide sequences. The source is immuneACCESS, and TCRdb retained only in-frame sequences with V and J called. Part of the clones is not carried over; for the studies checked, unresolved V genes explain less than half of this, and the remainder is unexplained. The DNA gave D and trimming, while V, J and clone size come from that table. This sample holds 200,000 to 250,000 clones; 27% were observed only once. Approximately 4% of the sample rests with the top ten.

The CDR3 contains 15 residues, cysteine and phenylalanine counted. Only the CDR3 portion is preserved as DNA: 45 bases, with reading frame beginning at the first base. The germline V gene yields SGHTA for CDR1 and FQGNSA for CDR2. V loses 3 bases of germline sequence and J loses 0 bases, and the interval between the two ends is 6 bases. Concerning this clone: No antigen is known for it. Base quality data are lacking; no much larger clone is found one base away.

From each donor, a single peripheral blood sample of approximately 0.11 L on average was drawn into heparinised tubes. A BD FACSAria II and a panel including CD45RO, CCR7, CD25, CD127, CD95 and CD27 were used to sort naive, central memory, regulatory and stem cell-like memory CD4+ T cells. A purity above 95% was achieved for all sorted populations. PBMCs were isolated right away by Lymphoprep density gradient centrifugation and were stained directly, without culture. So that batch effects would be minimized, each experiment stained and sorted samples in pairs, pairing one healthy donor with one patient.

Recombination linked TRBV7-2 to TRBJ2-6, with an unclear D gene assignment. This receptor was obtained from a young man in good health. The sequenced sample consisted of central memory CD4+ T cells from blood. The CDR3 region has the sequence CASSFPTSGANVLTF. At the DNA level, the sequence is TGTGCCAGCAGCTTTCCGACCTCTGGGGCCAACGTCCTGACTTTC.